Below are 2 T cell receptor beta chains sequenced from a single sample in a study of cytomegalovirus exposure and HLA in healthy donors. Sequencing was performed with immunoSEQ multiplex PCR; in TCRdb, only in-frame clones are kept and a portion is missing. The sample records 150,000 to 180,000 clones, 75% to 90% being singletons. The sample taken for sequencing was PBMCs. The receptor source for this set is a man between 18 and 35 years old in good health and CMV-seropositive.

The chain links TRBV7-3 to TRBJ1-6, with D perhaps matching TRBD1 (5 bases). In germline, CDR1 is SGHTA, CDR2 FQGTGA. V lost 3 bases and J 7 bases, leaving 10 bases between the germline ends. The CDR3 consists of 14 residues. The CDR3 region is CASSFGGTNSPLHF. CDR3 nucleotides: TGTGCCAGCAGCTTTGGGGGGACGAATTCACCCCTCCACTTT.

The CDR3 protein is CASSHHTNQKCNQPQHF. The CDR3 DNA follows: TGTGCCAGCAGCCATCACACGAACCAAAAGTGCAATCAGCCCCAGCATTTT. The chain joins TRBV7-7 to TRBJ1-5; D is ambiguous. Germline-derived CDR1 and CDR2 are SSHAT and FNYEAQ (reference sequence). Trimming cost V 5 bases and J 2 bases, with 19 bases left between them. The CDR3 extends over 17 amino acids.